This T cell receptor beta chain was profiled in a study of metastatic and nonmetastatic thyroid tumors. Study observations and caveats: In both blood and tumor samples, TCR beta diversity was reported significantly higher for malignant than benign nodules.

Among the patients, none had received any treatment before thyroid surgery. Using MiXCR, TCRdb reanalyzed the PCR reads. This repertoire shows fewer than 50,000 clones, roughly 27% found once; its top ten account for almost 10%. Germline V gives CDR1 DFQATT, CDR2 SNEGSKA (reference sequence). The CDR3 runs 16 residues. About this clone: Its specificity is unknown. One junction end does not reproduce the germline sequence, and a read error may be involved.

The specimen was blood. The V call is TRBV20-1, the J call TRBJ1-6; TRBD1 aligns across 8 bases. The source of this sequence is a male donor with papillary thyroid cancer or a benign thyroid nodule (not recorded which). Some clones in this sample may be carry-over from other donors' samples. DNA for the CDR3: TGCAGTGCGGGGAGGGACAGGAGCTCCTATAATTCACCCCTCCGCTTT. This encodes CSAGRDRSSYNSPLRF.